One sample yielded the 3 T cell receptor beta chains listed below, sequenced in a study of Graves' ophthalmopathy and Graves' hyperthyroidism. Amplified material comprised TCR beta CDR3 regions derived from RNA transcripts. First-round RT-PCR with HTBI primers preceded a second-round multiplex PCR. TCRdb re-derived calls from the multiplex PCR reads in MiXCR, one entry per CDR3 protein. Among about 600,000 distinct CDR3 sequences listed, roughly 40% were seen once. The sequenced sample was peripheral blood or thyroid tissue (not recorded which). The receptor set was obtained from an adult man with Graves' hyperthyroidism.

V usage is TRBV7-3 and J usage is TRBJ2-3; no definite D call. V gave up 5 bases and J gave up 3 bases, with 9 bases separating them. Germline values: CDR1 SGHTA, CDR2 FQGTGA. The CDR3 spans 13 residues. The CDR3, as DNA: TGTGCCAGCAGCCACGGCAAGACAGATACGCAGTATTTT. The encoded protein is CASSHGKTDTQYF.

The chain has TRBV20-1 and TRBJ1-2; D perhaps matches TRBD1 (5 bases). Trimming shortened V by 4 bases and J by 4 bases, and 16 bases separated the two germline ends. CDR3 size: 14 residues. Germline CDR1 reads DFQATT; CDR2 reads SNEGSKA (reference sequence). This chain's CDR3 is CSAKDPGRSYGYTF. The CDR3 DNA sequence: TGCAGTGCTAAGGACCCGGGACGGAGCTATGGCTACACCTTC.

About this clonotype: A clone one base away is much larger, so this may be a read error. The chain uses TRBV14 and TRBJ2-7, with D perhaps TRBD1 (5 bases). The length of the CDR3 is 15 residues. The germline CDR1 and CDR2 sequences are SGHDN and FVKESK. The germline V and J ends were trimmed by 0 bases and 3 bases, with 12 bases remaining between them. CDR3 nucleotides: TGTGCCAGCAGCCAAGATCTACAGGAGTACTACGAGCAGTACTTC. Its translation is CASSQDLQEYYEQYF.